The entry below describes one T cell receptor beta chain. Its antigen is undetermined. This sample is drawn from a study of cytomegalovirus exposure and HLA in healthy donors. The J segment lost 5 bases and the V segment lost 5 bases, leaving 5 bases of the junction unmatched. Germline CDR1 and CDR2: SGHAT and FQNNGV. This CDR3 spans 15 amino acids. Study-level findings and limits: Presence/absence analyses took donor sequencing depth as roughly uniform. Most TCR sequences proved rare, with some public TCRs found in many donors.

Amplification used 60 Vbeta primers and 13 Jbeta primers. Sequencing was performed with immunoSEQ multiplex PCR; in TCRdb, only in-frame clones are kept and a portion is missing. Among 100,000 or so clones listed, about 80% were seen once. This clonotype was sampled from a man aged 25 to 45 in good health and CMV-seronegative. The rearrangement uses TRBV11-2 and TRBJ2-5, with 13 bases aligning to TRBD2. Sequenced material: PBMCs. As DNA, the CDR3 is TGTGCCAGCAGCGCCGGGACTAGCGGGGTCGAGACCCAGTACTTC. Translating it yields CASSAGTSGVETQYF.